The clone carrying this T cell receptor beta chain was seen ten or more times. The data are from a study of human T cells and chemical hapten exposure. CDR1 DFQATT and CDR2 SNEGSKA come from the germline V gene (reference sequence). This CDR3 is 13 amino acids long. With 5 bases removed from V and 9 bases from J, the gap between germline ends came to 20 bases. Specified time point: pre-sensitization, week 0. Treatment specified: therapeutic diphenylcyclopropenone sensitization with weekly scalp DPC. From the RACE reads, TCRdb called clonotypes with MiXCR, one entry per CDR3 protein. This table holds a few hundred thousand distinct CDR3 sequences, 7% to 10% found once.

The rearrangement uses TRBV20-1 and TRBJ2-7; D unresolved. The TCR originated in a woman between 40 and 55 years old with alopecia areata. Some clones in this sample may be carry-over from other donors' samples. Sequencing was performed on whole blood, taken in connection with sensitization to the hapten diphenylcyclopropenone (DPC). For the CDR3, the DNA is TGCAGTGCTCCCCGGGTATTCGGGTGGGGGCAGTACTTC. It is translated as CSAPRVFGWGQYF.